Below are 3 T cell receptor beta chains sequenced from a single sample in a study of blood T cell repertoires in COVID-19 (dated by TCRdb to the early 2020s). Library preparation used the immunoSEQ multiplex PCR assay. This is the immuneACCESS table as TCRdb keeps it, with only in-frame sequences that have V and J called. A part of the clones is gone; compared with another copy, unresolved V genes explain less than half, and the rest is unexplained. This sample lists about 150,000 clones; 80% to 90% were detected once. The top ten clonotypes cover approximately 7.1% of the sample. Specimen: peripheral blood. These receptors all come from a woman between 50 and 59 years old in a cohort sampled during active or convalescent COVID-19.

The CDR3 here is CASSLPSRATDTQYF. CDR3 DNA sequence: TGTGCCAGCAGCCTCCCCTCCAGGGCCACAGATACGCAGTATTTT. This chain uses TRBV6-6 with TRBJ2-3, with D perhaps matching TRBD1 (5 bases). The CDR3 contains 15 residues. V lost 6 bases and J 2 bases, leaving 15 bases between the germline ends. Germline CDR1 MNHNY, CDR2 SVGAGI (reference sequence).

This clone was detected only a few times. The J gene is TRBJ2-2, the V gene TRBV4-1, with 8 bases aligning to TRBD2. Unmatched junction bases numbered 9, after V lost 0 bases and J lost 3 bases. The CDR3 has 18 residues. Germline-derived CDR1 and CDR2 are MGHRA and YSYEKL. CDR3 protein: CASSQERASGRHTGELFF. DNA for the CDR3: TGCGCCAGCAGCCAAGAAAGGGCTAGCGGGCGCCACACCGGGGAGCTGTTTTTT.

The gene calls are TRBV7-2 and TRBJ2-1, with 11 bases aligning to TRBD2. Trimming took 5 bases from V and 8 from J; bases not matched to a gene: 8. Germline CDR1 and CDR2: SGHTA and FQGNSA. The CDR3 consists of 15 residues. The chain's CDR3 is CASSQTSGGRDEQFF. In DNA form, the CDR3 reads TGTGCCAGCAGCCAAACTAGCGGGGGAAGGGATGAGCAGTTCTTC.